These 20 T cell receptor beta chains originate from one sample sequenced in a study of T cell responses to AZD1222 COVID-19 vaccine. Repertoires were generated with immunoSEQ multiplex PCR, while TCRdb's copy carries only in-frame clones and drops some. The sample records about 140,000 clones, around 92% being singletons. Sequencing used peripheral blood, obtained on day 0 of AZD1222 vaccination. The receptor set was obtained from an adult in good health.

The chain links TRBV5-1 to TRBJ1-1, with D unclear. V shed 3 bases and J shed 0 bases, with 15 bases lying between them. Germline V gene lookup returns CDR1 SGHRS and CDR2 YFSETQ. CDR3 length: 16 residues. In nucleotides, the CDR3 is TGCGCCAGCAGCTCACATGCGGGTAGGATGAACACTGAAGCTTTCTTT. It encodes CASSSHAGRMNTEAFF.

The chain uses TRBV9 and TRBJ2-7; possible D gene TRBD2, 6 bases. CDR3 length: 13 residues. With 3 bases removed from V and 7 bases from J, the gap between germline ends came to 14 bases. The germline CDR1 and CDR2 sequences are SGDLS and YYNGEE. As DNA, the CDR3 is TGTGCCAGCAGCGCGGAGGGTTTTCGGGAGCAGTACTTC. As protein: CASSAEGFREQYF.

The rearrangement uses TRBV3-1 (or the pseudogene TRBV3-2) and TRBJ2-2; the D call may be TRBD1 or TRBD2 (5 bases each). This CDR3 spans 18 amino acids. Between the trimmed V and J ends, which lost 4 bases and 0 bases, there was a span of 18 bases. Germline CDR1 is LGHDT and CDR2 is YNNKEL (reference sequence). CDR3 in amino acids: CASSRGSTPGANTGELFF. In DNA form, the CDR3 reads TGTGCCAGCAGCCGGGGGAGTACCCCGGGCGCGAACACCGGGGAGCTGTTTTTT.

The chain carries TRBV9 and TRBJ2-7; D ambiguous. The CDR3 is made up of 15 amino acids. CDR1 and CDR2 (germline): SGDLS, YYNGEE. The V and J ends lost 3 bases and 1 base respectively, with 14 bases between them. In nucleotides, the CDR3 is TGTGCCAGCAGCGCCTCGGGCGGAACTTCCTACGAGCAGTACTTC. It codes for CASSASGGTSYEQYF.

This clone was seen just once. The CDR3 region is CASRVPGGEKLFF. The CDR3 nucleotides read TGTGCCAGCAGGGTCCCCGGGGGTGAAAAACTGTTTTTT. The chain couples TRBV6-5 to TRBJ1-4, with a weak D call TRBD1 (5 bases). CDR1 MNHEY and CDR2 SVGAGI come from the germline V gene. The CDR3 spans 13 residues. V gave up 6 bases and J gave up 7 bases, with 12 bases separating them.

This chain uses TRBV10-3 with TRBJ1-1; possibly TRBD1 for D (5 bases). V lost 0 bases to trimming and J lost 3 bases, with 8 bases between them. The V gene's germline CDR1 is ENHRY and CDR2 SYGVKD. The length of the CDR3 is 14 residues. CDR3 in DNA: TGTGCCATCAGTGAGTCGGGGGGGGACACTGAAGCTTTCTTT. Amino acids: CAISESGGDTEAFF.

This sequence joins TRBV6-2 or TRBV6-3 and TRBJ1-1; D remains unclear. Germline V gives CDR1 MNHEY, CDR2 SVGEGT. This CDR3 spans 11 amino acids. Trimming removed 2 bases from V and 7 bases from J, with 5 bases in between. CDR3 sequence reads: CASSYGYEAFF. DNA for the CDR3: TGTGCCAGCAGTTACGGGTATGAAGCTTTCTTT.

This clone was recorded once. The chain joins TRBV7-8 to TRBJ1-5, with 8 nucleotides matching TRBD1. The V gene end was trimmed by 1 base and the J gene end by 4 bases; junction bases not matched to a gene: 6. Germline V gene data show CDR1 as SGHVS and CDR2 as FQNEAQ. This CDR3 has 16 residues. CDR3 sequence: CASSLDRDRRNQPQHF. Here the CDR3 DNA reads TGTGCCAGCAGCTTAGACCGGGACAGGAGAAATCAGCCCCAGCATTTT.

CDR3 DNA: TGTGCCAGCAGTTCTCGAGGAGAACCGAGAAGTGGCTACACCTTC. Translation: CASSSRGEPRSGYTF. The chain recombines TRBV2 with TRBJ1-2; D is unclear. V was pared by 5 bases and J by 7 bases, with 20 bases between. CDR1 and CDR2 from the germline V gene are SNHLY and FYNNEI. The CDR3 totals 15 residues.

The chain employs TRBV7-2 and TRBJ1-4; 9 nucleotides line up with TRBD1. The V gene end was trimmed by 2 bases and the J gene end by 7 bases; junction bases not matched to a gene: 5. The CDR3 spans 15 residues. In germline, CDR1 is SGHTA, CDR2 FQGNSA. CDR3 loop: CASSLRRGQGEKLFF. CDR3 DNA sequence: TGTGCCAGCAGCTTAAGGCGGGGACAGGGTGAAAAACTGTTTTTT.

The CDR3 DNA reads as TGTGCCAGCAGTGAAGGCATAAGGGGTTCACCCCTCCACTTT. Translation: CASSEGIRGSPLHF. This rearrangement joins TRBV6-4 to TRBJ1-6; D may be TRBD1 (5 bases). Germline V CDR1 and CDR2: MRHNA, SNTAGT. The V end was cut by 3 bases, the J end by 9 bases, with 12 bases between. The CDR3 loop spans 14 amino acids.

The V gene is TRBV9, the J gene TRBJ2-3; 7 bases match TRBD2. This CDR3 is built from 15 residues. CDR1 is SGDLS and CDR2 is YYNGEE in the germline V gene. V lost 3 bases to trimming and J lost 2 bases; unmatched junction nucleotides: 6. The CDR3 DNA sequence: TGTGCCAGCAGCGCCGTCAGCGGGAACACAGATACGCAGTATTTT. Translation gives CASSAVSGNTDTQYF.

The chain joins TRBV29-1 to TRBJ1-1, with D tentatively TRBD1 (5 bases). V lost 6 bases to trimming and J lost 1 base, with 12 bases between them. Per the germline V gene, CDR1 is SQVTM and CDR2 is ANQGSEA. This CDR3 region has 13 residues. In nucleotides, the CDR3 is TGCAGCGTCGCGTCGGGGCCGAACACTGAAGCTTTCTTT. It yields the protein CSVASGPNTEAFF.

The chain has TRBV12-5 and TRBJ2-2, with 10 nucleotides matching TRBD1. V lost 5 bases and J lost 5; bases outside the gene matches: 5. From germline, CDR1 is LGHNT and CDR2 FRNRAP. The CDR3 has 15 amino acids. CDR3 sequence (DNA): TGTGCTAGTGGTACCGGACAGGGGGGAACCGGGGAGCTGTTTTTT. Translation gives CASGTGQGGTGELFF.

The chain employs TRBV5-8 and TRBJ1-1; TRBD1 is a possible D gene (5 bases). Germline V CDR1 and CDR2: SGHTS, YDEGEE. The CDR3 runs to 14 residues. Trimming took off 4 bases at V and 6 bases at J, with 16 bases between the two ends. The CDR3, as DNA: TGTGCCAGCAGCCAGGGATTTTGGAGCGCTGAAGCTTTCTTT. Protein: CASSQGFWSAEAFF.

This clone has just one count. This chain uses TRBV19 with TRBJ1-1, with D uncertain. Germline V lookup: CDR1 LNHDA, CDR2 SQIVND (reference sequence). This CDR3 has 13 amino acids. Deletions cut 6 bases from V and 2 bases from J, with 10 bases between. The CDR3 coding sequence is TGTGCCAGTAGCCCAAGGAGAAACACTGAAGCTTTCTTT. Translated, it gives CASSPRRNTEAFF.

The chain uses TRBV7-6 and TRBJ1-1, with D tentatively TRBD1 (5 bases). The V gene's germline CDR1 is SGHVS and CDR2 FNYEAQ. The CDR3 sequence is 16 residues long. Trimming removed 5 bases at V and 0 bases at J, with 16 bases between. This CDR3 reads CASSPSRQKVNTEAFF. CDR3 coding DNA: TGTGCCAGCAGCCCATCTCGACAGAAAGTGAACACTGAAGCTTTCTTT.

The V call is TRBV9, the J call TRBJ2-5; D could derive from TRBD1 or TRBD2 (5 bases each). V was clipped by 3 bases and J by 4 bases, with 16 bases between them. Germline CDR1 is SGDLS and CDR2 is YYNGEE. The CDR3 runs to 15 residues. CDR3 nucleotides: TGTGCCAGCAGCGCCGCCGGGACCCCGGGAGAGACCCAGTACTTC. Protein product: CASSAAGTPGETQYF. The whole variable domain, remainder taken from reference TRBV9 and TRBJ2-5, is DSGVTQTPKHLITATGQRVTLRCSPRSGDLSVYWYQQSLDQGLQFLIQYYNGEERAKGNILERFSAQQFPDLHSELNLSSLELGDSALYFCASSAAGTPGETQYFGPGTRLLVL.

The chain couples TRBV30 to TRBJ1-4; TRBD1 matches at 7 bases. The CDR3 has 14 amino acids. Per germline, CDR1 GTSNPN and CDR2 SVGIG (reference sequence). V lost 0 bases, J lost 5 bases, and 3 bases stayed unmatched. Here the CDR3 DNA reads TGTGCCTGGAGTGTTCAGGGGGGGAATGAAAAACTGTTTTTT. Translation: CAWSVQGGNEKLFF.

The chain carries TRBV7-2 and TRBJ2-5; D might be TRBD1 or TRBD2, each matching 6 bases. The CDR3 covers 16 residues. CDR1 SGHTA and CDR2 FQGNSA come from the germline V gene. The V and J ends lost 5 bases and 1 base respectively, with 17 bases between them. The CDR3 bases are TGTGCCAGCAGCCTCACGGGGGCGGGGCTCCAAGAGACCCAGTACTTC. Its translation is CASSLTGAGLQETQYF.